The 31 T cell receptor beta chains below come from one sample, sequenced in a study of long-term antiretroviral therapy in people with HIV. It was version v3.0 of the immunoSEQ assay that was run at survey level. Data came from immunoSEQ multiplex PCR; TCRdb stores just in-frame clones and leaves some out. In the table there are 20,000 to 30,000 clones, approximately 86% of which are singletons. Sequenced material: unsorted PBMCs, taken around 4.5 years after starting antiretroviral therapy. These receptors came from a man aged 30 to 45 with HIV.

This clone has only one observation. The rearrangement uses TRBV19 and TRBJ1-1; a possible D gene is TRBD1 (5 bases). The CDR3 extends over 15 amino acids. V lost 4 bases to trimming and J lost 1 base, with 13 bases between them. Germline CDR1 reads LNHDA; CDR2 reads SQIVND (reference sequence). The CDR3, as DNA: TGTGCCAGTAGTAAACGACAGTTCCCGAACACTGAAGCTTTCTTT. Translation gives CASSKRQFPNTEAFF.

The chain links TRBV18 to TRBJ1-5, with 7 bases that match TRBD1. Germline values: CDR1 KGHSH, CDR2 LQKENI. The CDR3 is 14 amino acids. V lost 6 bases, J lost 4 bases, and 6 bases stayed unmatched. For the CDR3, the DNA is TGTGCCAGCTCGGAACAGGGGCTGAATCAGCCCCAGCATTTT. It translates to CASSEQGLNQPQHF.

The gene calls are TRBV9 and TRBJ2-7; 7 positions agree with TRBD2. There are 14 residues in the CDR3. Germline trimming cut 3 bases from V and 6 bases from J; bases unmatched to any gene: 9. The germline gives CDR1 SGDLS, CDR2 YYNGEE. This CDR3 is CASSGPTSNREQYF. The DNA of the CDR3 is TGTGCCAGCAGCGGCCCGACTAGCAACCGCGAGCAGTACTTC.

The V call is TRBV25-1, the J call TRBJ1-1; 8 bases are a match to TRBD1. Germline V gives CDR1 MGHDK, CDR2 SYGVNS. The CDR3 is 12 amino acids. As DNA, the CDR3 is TGTGCTTCCACAGGGGGTTCTGTTGAAGCTTTCTTT. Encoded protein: CASTGGSVEAFF.

The CDR3 bases are TGTGCCAGCAGTCACGGACAGTCTTATGGCTACACCTTC. Translating gives CASSHGQSYGYTF. V gene TRBV27 combines with J gene TRBJ1-2; possible D gene TRBD1, 6 bases. The V gene lost 5 bases and the J gene lost 5 bases, with 12 bases spanning the gap. CDR1 and CDR2 from the germline V gene are MNHEY and SMNVEV (reference sequence). The CDR3 contains 13 residues.

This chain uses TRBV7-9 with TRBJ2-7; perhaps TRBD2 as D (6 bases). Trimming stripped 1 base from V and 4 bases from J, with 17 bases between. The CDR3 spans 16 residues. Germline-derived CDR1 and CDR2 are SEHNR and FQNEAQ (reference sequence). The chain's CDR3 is CASSLGITGDWYEQYF. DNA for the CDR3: TGTGCCAGCAGCTTAGGAATTACGGGAGACTGGTACGAGCAGTACTTC. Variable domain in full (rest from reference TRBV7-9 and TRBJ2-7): DTGVSQNPRHKITKRGQNVTFRCDPISEHNRLYWYRQTLGQGPEFLTYFQNEAQLEKSRLLSDRFSAERPKGSFSTLEIQRTEQGDSAMYLCASSLGITGDWYEQYFGPGTRLTVT.

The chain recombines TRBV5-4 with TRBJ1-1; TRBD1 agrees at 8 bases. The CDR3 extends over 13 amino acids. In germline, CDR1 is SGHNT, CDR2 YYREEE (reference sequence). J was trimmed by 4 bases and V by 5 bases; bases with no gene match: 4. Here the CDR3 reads CASSVDRGTEAFF. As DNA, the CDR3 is TGTGCCAGCAGTGTCGACAGGGGCACTGAAGCTTTCTTT.

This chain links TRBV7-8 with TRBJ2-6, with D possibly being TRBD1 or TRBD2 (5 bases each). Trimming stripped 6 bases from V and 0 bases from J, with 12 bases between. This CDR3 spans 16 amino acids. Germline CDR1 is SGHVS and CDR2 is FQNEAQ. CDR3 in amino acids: CASRPGPTSGANVLTF. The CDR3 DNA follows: TGTGCCAGCAGACCGGGGCCCACCTCTGGGGCCAACGTCCTGACTTTC.

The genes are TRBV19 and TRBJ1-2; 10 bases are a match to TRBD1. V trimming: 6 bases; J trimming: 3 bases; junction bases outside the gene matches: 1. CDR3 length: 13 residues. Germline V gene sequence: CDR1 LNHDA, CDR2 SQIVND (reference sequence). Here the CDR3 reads CASRGQGDYGYTF. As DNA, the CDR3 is TGTGCCAGTAGAGGACAGGGGGACTATGGCTACACCTTC.

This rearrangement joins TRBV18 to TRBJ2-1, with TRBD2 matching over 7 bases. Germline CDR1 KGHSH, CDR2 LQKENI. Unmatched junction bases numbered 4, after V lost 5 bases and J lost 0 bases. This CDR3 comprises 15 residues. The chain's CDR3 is CASSATGGSYNEQFF. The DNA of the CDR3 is TGTGCCAGCTCAGCAACGGGGGGCTCCTACAATGAGCAGTTCTTC.

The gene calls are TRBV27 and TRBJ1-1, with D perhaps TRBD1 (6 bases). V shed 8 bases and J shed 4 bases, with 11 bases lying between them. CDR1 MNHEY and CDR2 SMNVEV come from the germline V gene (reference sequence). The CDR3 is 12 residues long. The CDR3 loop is CASSGGPTEAFF. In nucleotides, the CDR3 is TGTGCCAGCTCGGGGGGGCCCACTGAAGCTTTCTTT.

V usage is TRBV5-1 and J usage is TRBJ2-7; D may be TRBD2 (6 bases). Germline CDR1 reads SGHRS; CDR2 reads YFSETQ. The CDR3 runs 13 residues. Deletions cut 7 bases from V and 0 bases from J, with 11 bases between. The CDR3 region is CASSDGSSYEQYF. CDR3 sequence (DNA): TGCGCCAGCTCTGACGGGAGCTCCTACGAGCAGTACTTC.

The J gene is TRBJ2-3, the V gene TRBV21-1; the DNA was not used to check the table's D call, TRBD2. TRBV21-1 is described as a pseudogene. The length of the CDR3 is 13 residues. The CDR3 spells CASSHVNGDTQYF. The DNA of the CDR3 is TGTGCCAGCAGCCACGTGAACGGAGATACGCAGTATTTT.

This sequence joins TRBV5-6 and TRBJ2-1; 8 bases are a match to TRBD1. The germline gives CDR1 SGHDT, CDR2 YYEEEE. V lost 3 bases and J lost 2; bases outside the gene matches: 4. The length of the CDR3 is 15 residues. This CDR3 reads CASSSGTGAYNEQFF. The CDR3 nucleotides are TGTGCCAGCAGCTCCGGGACAGGAGCCTACAATGAGCAGTTCTTC. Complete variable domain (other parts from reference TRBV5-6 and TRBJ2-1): DAGVTQSPTHLIKTRGQQVTLRCSPKSGHDTVSWYQQALGQGPQFIFQYYEEEERQRGNFPDRFSGHQFPNYSSELNVNALLLGDSALYLCASSSGTGAYNEQFFGPGTRLTVL.

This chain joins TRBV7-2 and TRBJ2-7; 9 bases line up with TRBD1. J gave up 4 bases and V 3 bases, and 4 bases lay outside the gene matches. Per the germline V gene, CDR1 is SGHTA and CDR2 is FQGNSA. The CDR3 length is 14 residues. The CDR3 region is CASSFTGGRYEQYF. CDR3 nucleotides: TGTGCCAGCAGCTTCACAGGGGGCAGGTACGAGCAGTACTTC.

CDR3 region: CASSIRRNNEQFF. CDR3 in DNA: TGTGCCAGTAGTATTCGTAGAAACAATGAGCAGTTCTTC. This chain joins TRBV19 and TRBJ2-1; D call uncertain. Germline CDR1 and CDR2: LNHDA and SQIVND (reference sequence). The CDR3 extends over 13 amino acids. Trimming took 3 bases from V and 5 from J, leaving 8 bases between them.

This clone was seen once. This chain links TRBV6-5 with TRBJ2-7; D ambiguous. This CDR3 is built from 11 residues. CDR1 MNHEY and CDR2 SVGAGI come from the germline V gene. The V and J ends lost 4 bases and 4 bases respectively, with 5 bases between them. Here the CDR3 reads CASSLGYEQYF. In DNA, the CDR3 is TGTGCCAGCAGTTTGGGATACGAGCAGTACTTC.

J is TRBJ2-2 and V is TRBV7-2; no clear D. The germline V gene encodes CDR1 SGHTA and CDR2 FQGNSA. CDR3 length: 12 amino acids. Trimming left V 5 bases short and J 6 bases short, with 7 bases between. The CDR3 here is CASSPLSGELFF. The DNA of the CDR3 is TGTGCCAGCAGCCCCCTCTCCGGGGAGCTGTTTTTT.

DNA for the CDR3: TGTGCCAGCAGAGCAGGGACAGTCAATCAGCCCCAGCATTTT. Translating it yields CASRAGTVNQPQHF. The chain couples TRBV2 to TRBJ1-5; 7 bases agree with TRBD1. Unmatched junction bases numbered 5, after V lost 6 bases and J lost 3 bases. CDR1 is SNHLY, CDR2 FYNNEI, per germline. The length of the CDR3 is 14 residues.

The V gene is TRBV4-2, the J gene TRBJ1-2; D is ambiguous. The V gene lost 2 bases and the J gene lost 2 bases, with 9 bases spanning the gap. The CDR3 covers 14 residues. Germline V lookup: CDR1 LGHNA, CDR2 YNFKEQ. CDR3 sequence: CASSQTGNNYGYTF. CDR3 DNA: TGTGCCAGCAGCCAAACCGGGAACAACTATGGCTACACCTTC.

This CDR3 reads CAWSGGRLGYTQYF. CDR3 bases: TGTGCCTGGAGCGGAGGCAGGCTTGGGTATACGCAGTATTTT. This chain links TRBV30 with TRBJ2-3, with a tentative D call TRBD2 (5 bases). Germline values: CDR1 GTSNPN, CDR2 SVGIG (reference sequence). This CDR3 has 14 amino acids. Trimming took 3 bases from V and 7 from J, leaving 17 bases between them.

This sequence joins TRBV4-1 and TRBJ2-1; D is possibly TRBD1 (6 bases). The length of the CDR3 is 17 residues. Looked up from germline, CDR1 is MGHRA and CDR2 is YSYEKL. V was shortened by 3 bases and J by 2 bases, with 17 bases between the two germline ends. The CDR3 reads CASSHPPGTPAYNEQFF. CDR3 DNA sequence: TGCGCCAGCAGCCACCCCCCCGGGACACCGGCCTACAATGAGCAGTTCTTC.

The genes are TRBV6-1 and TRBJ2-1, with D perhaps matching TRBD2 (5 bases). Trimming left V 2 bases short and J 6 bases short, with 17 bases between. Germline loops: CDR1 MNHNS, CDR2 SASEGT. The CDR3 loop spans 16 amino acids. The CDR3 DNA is TGTGCCAGCAGTGAATACGGGAAAGGCGACGGCAATGAGCAGTTCTTC. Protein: CASSEYGKGDGNEQFF.

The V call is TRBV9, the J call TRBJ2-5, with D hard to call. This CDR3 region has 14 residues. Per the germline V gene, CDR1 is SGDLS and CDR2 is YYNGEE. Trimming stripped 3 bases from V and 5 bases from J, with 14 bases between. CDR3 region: CASSEVEGRETQYF. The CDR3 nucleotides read TGTGCCAGCAGCGAAGTAGAAGGGCGGGAGACCCAGTACTTC.

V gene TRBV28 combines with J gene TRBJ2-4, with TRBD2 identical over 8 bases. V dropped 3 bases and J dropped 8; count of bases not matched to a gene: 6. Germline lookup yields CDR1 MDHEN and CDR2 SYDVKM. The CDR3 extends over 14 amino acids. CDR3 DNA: TGTGCCAGCAGTTTTCGACTAGCGCGTTACATTCAGTACTTC. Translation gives CASSFRLARYIQYF.

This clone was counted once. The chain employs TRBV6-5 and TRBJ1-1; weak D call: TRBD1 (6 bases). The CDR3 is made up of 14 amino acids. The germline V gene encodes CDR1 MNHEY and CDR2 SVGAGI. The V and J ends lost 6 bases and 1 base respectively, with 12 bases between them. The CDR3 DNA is TGTGCCAGCAGAAGGGGGGGAGGGAACACTGAAGCTTTCTTT. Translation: CASRRGGGNTEAFF.

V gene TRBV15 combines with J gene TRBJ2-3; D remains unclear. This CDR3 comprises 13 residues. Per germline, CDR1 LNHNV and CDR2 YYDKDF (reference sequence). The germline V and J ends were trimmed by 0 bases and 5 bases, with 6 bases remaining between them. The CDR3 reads CATSRDQEDTQYF. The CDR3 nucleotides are TGTGCCACCAGCAGAGATCAGGAAGATACGCAGTATTTT.

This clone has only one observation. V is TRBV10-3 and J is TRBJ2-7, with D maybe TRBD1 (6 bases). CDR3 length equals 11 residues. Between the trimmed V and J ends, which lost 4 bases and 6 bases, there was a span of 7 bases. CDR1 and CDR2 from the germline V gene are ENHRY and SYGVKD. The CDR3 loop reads CAISAGAEQYF. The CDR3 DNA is TGTGCCATCAGTGCAGGGGCCGAGCAGTACTTC.

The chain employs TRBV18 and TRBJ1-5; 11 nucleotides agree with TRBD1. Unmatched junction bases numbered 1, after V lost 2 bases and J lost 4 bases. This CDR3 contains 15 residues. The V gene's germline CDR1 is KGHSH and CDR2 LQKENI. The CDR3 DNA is TGTGCCAGCTCACCAGGGACAGGGGGTAATCAGCCCCAGCATTTT. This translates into CASSPGTGGNQPQHF.

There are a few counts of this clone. CDR3 in DNA: TGTGCCAGCAGCACGAACAGGGGCTACGAGCAGTACTTC. Encoded protein: CASSTNRGYEQYF. The V and J genes are TRBV7-2 and TRBJ2-7, with 7 bases matching TRBD1. CDR1 is SGHTA and CDR2 is FQGNSA in the germline V gene. J was trimmed by 3 bases and V by 5 bases; bases with no gene match: 4. The CDR3 loop spans 13 amino acids.

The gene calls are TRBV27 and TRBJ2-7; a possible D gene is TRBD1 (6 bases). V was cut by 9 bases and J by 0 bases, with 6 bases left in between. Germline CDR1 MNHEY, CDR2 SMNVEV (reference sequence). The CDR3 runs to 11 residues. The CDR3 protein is CARGASYEQYF. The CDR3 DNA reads TGTGCCAGGGGGGCCTCCTACGAGCAGTACTTC.